The subject of this entry is one T cell receptor (beta chain). Its cognate antigen has yet to be identified. No much larger clone is present one base from it, and per-base qualities are unavailable. These data come from a study of blood T cell repertoires in COVID-19 (dated by TCRdb to 2018 to 2020). Describing the broader study: Samples covering the acute and convalescent phases of COVID-19 were provided by collaborators in the United States, Italy and Spain. Nearly every sample came with metadata listing a de-identified subject ID, COVID-19 status, age in years and sex. The material from the prospective study consisted of cDNA or gDNA derived from T cells, B-cell-depleted T cells, or PBMCs. A freely available public database, intended as a resource for researchers studying the immune response to SARS-CoV-2, is where the repertoires were released. The dataset comprised deeply sampled blood TCRbeta repertoires from subjects exposed to, actively infected with, or recovered from COVID-19. The samples were drawn from the first 160 participants of the ongoing ImmuneRACE study and from 1,254 subjects provided by 6 global collaborators. Where HLA class I and class II types were available, the types were taken from metadata supplied by the sample provider, not from assay-based typing. On the study overall, not on this receptor specifically: The quantity of clinical and demographic metadata differed by source and by participant and was supplied without curation.

Collaborating institutions collected whole blood in K2EDTA tubes following their own protocols. For TCRbeta analysis, collaborators shipped samples as frozen whole blood, isolated PBMCs, or DNA extracted from either of those sample types. CDR1 and CDR2, looked up from the germline V gene, are MRHNA and SNTAGT. At the junction V is shortened by 6 bases and J by 4 bases, with 12 bases in between. CDR3 length: 13 amino acids, cysteine to phenylalanine. This entry keeps only the CDR3 DNA: 39 bases, framed from base 1. TCRbeta CDR3 regions were amplified from genomic DNA by means of the immunoSEQ Assay, a bias-controlled multiplex PCR. On the study's bioinformatics: The number of nucleated cells in each sample was estimated from the amplification of reference gene primers within the assay. To quantify the absolute abundance of each unique TCRbeta CDR3 rearrangement, sequence reads were collapsed and filtered. For each sample, productive Simpson clonality was calculated by taking the square root of Simpson's diversity index across productive rearrangements. The clones in this table, taken by TCRdb from immuneACCESS, are in-frame only. Not every clone is retained; where verified, under half of the shortfall comes from an unresolved V gene, and the cause of the rest is unknown. D and trimming were read from the DNA, whereas the V and J calls and clone size are those reported in that table. In all, the sample holds approximately 97,000 clones, and roughly 85% of those were seen once. Around 2% of the sample is held by the ten biggest clonotypes.

The sequenced sample consisted of peripheral blood. This sequence originates from a man aged 45 to 65 with active COVID-19. The sequence links TRBV6-4 to TRBJ1-1; the D gene is possibly TRBD1, with 5 bases matching. For the CDR3, the sequence is CASRDIGVTEAFF. In nucleotides, the sequence is TGTGCCAGCAGGGACATAGGGGTCACTGAAGCTTTCTTT.